The 21 T cell receptor beta chains below were found in one sample sequenced in a study of T cell responses to AZD1222 COVID-19 vaccine. Sequenced by immunoSEQ multiplex PCR; TCRdb stores in-frame clones only, minus some. The sample carries 80,000 to 95,000 clones, roughly 90% recorded once. Source: peripheral blood, taken on day 0 of MenACWY control vaccination. All receptors derive from an adult in good health.

V and J are TRBV7-2 and TRBJ2-1; D uncertain. The CDR3 totals 15 residues. The V gene lost 1 base and the J gene lost 0 bases, with 7 bases spanning the gap. Per the germline V gene, CDR1 is SGHTA and CDR2 is FQGNSA. As DNA, the CDR3 is TGTGCCAGCAGCTTAGACAGAAACTCCTACAATGAGCAGTTCTTC. Its translation: CASSLDRNSYNEQFF. Drawing the rest from reference TRBV7-2 and TRBJ2-1, the complete variable domain is GAGVSQSPSNKVTEKGKDVELRCDPISGHTALYWYRQSLGQGLEFLIYFQGNSAPDKSGLPSDRFSAERTGGSVSTLTIQRTQQEDSAVYLCASSLDRNSYNEQFFGPGTRLTVL.

J is TRBJ2-3 and V is TRBV4-3; a possible D gene is TRBD2 (6 bases). The CDR3 consists of 14 residues. Between the trimmed V and J ends, which lost 4 bases and 1 base, there was a span of 9 bases. Germline CDR1 LGHNA, CDR2 YSLEER. CDR3 nucleotides: TGCGCCAGCAGCCTCTCGGGGGGCACAGATACGCAGTATTTT. Translating gives CASSLSGGTDTQYF.

This chain uses TRBV3-1 (or the pseudogene TRBV3-2) with TRBJ2-5; 14 bases agree with TRBD2. The V gene end was trimmed by 6 bases and the J gene end by 4 bases; junction bases not matched to a gene: 7. The germline V gene encodes CDR1 LGHDT and CDR2 YNNKEL (reference sequence). CDR3 length: 16 amino acids. The CDR3 here is CASSRTSGGFGETQYF. The CDR3 DNA follows: TGTGCCAGCAGTCGGACTAGCGGGGGGTTCGGAGAGACCCAGTACTTC.

This clone occurred once. The chain links TRBV7-9 to TRBJ1-2; D unclear. This CDR3 is built from 14 residues. Germline loops: CDR1 SEHNR, CDR2 FQNEAQ (reference sequence). V was clipped by 1 base and J by 2 bases, with 8 bases between them. CDR3 bases: TGTGCCAGCAGCTTAGGTGCCGGAAACTATGGCTACACCTTC. This codes for CASSLGAGNYGYTF. Supplemented by reference TRBV7-9 and TRBJ1-2, the full variable domain reads DTGVSQNPRHKITKRGQNVTFRCDPISEHNRLYWYRQTLGQGPEFLTYFQNEAQLEKSRLLSDRFSAERPKGSFSTLEIQRTEQGDSAMYLCASSLGAGNYGYTFGSGTRLTVV.

The chain joins TRBV19 to TRBJ1-2; D is undetermined. The CDR3 totals 12 residues. V was pared by 3 bases and J by 4 bases, with 6 bases between. CDR1 is LNHDA, CDR2 SQIVND, per germline (reference sequence). The CDR3 is CASSISSYGYTF. In DNA, the CDR3 is TGTGCCAGTAGTATCAGCAGCTATGGCTACACCTTC. The whole variable domain, remainder taken from reference TRBV19 and TRBJ1-2, is DGGITQSPKYLFRKEGQNVTLSCEQNLNHDAMYWYRQDPGQGLRLIYYSQIVNDFQKGDIAEGYSVSREKKESFPLTVTSAQKNPTAFYLCASSISSYGYTFGSGTRLTVV.

V is TRBV30 and J is TRBJ1-2; D is perhaps TRBD1 (5 bases). CDR1 GTSNPN and CDR2 SVGIG come from the germline V gene (reference sequence). V lost 1 base and J 10 bases, leaving 13 bases between the germline ends. The CDR3 loop spans 12 amino acids. The chain's CDR3 is CAWSGGRRAYTF. CDR3 bases: TGTGCCTGGAGTGGGGGGAGGAGAGCCTACACCTTC.

J is TRBJ2-3 and V is TRBV6-5; 7 bases line up with TRBD2. J was trimmed by 4 bases and V by 0 bases; bases with no gene match: 7. Germline V gene sequence: CDR1 MNHEY, CDR2 SVGAGI. The CDR3 sequence is 16 residues long. CDR3 sequence: CASSYSSRGGADTQYF. Written as DNA, the CDR3 is TGTGCCAGCAGTTACTCGTCCCGCGGGGGAGCAGATACGCAGTATTTT.

The rearrangement joins TRBV3-1 (or the pseudogene TRBV3-2) to TRBJ2-5; 8 bases agree with TRBD2. With 6 bases clipped from V and 5 bases from J, the junction kept 2 bases outside the gene matches. The CDR3 sequence is 12 residues long. Germline CDR1 LGHDT, CDR2 YNNKEL (reference sequence). The DNA for the CDR3 is TGTGCCAGCAGACGCGGGGGGGAGACCCAGTACTTC. It encodes CASRRGGETQYF.

This chain joins TRBV28 and TRBJ2-3; D unresolved. Germline CDR1 reads MDHEN; CDR2 reads SYDVKM. Trimming removed 7 bases from V and 4 bases from J, with 18 bases in between. The CDR3 contains 15 residues. Written as DNA, the CDR3 is TGTGCCAGCACCACCCCAGATGGAAGTGCAGATACGCAGTATTTT. This sequence encodes CASTTPDGSADTQYF.

This chain uses TRBV6-5 with TRBJ1-2; tentatively, D is TRBD1 (5 bases). This CDR3 is built from 15 residues. V dropped 7 bases and J dropped 0 bases, with 15 bases sitting between them. Germline V CDR1 and CDR2: MNHEY, SVGAGI. CDR3 in amino acids: CASTPGGGANYGYTF. The CDR3 bases are TGTGCCAGCACCCCAGGTGGGGGAGCTAACTATGGCTACACCTTC.

The chain employs TRBV27 and TRBJ2-3; the D call may be TRBD1 or TRBD2 (6 bases each). This CDR3 comprises 15 residues. Germline-derived CDR1 and CDR2 are MNHEY and SMNVEV (reference sequence). Trimming removed 3 bases at V and 5 bases at J, with 15 bases between. The DNA of the CDR3 is TGTGCCAGCAGTTTTAAGTGGGGGGCAAGAGATACGCAGTATTTT. Protein: CASSFKWGARDTQYF.

V gene TRBV29-1 combines with J gene TRBJ1-2; D uncertain. The germline V gene has CDR1 SQVTM and CDR2 ANQGSEA. The CDR3 sequence is 13 residues long. V lost 6 bases and J lost 7, with 18 bases in between. The CDR3 DNA sequence: TGCAGCGTCCCCGATCCCGAGGGTAGTGGCTACACCTTC. This encodes CSVPDPEGSGYTF.

The chain has TRBV9 and TRBJ2-7; 8 nucleotides match TRBD1. V shed 5 bases, J shed 5 bases, and the junction held 9 bases outside the gene matches. This CDR3 has 14 residues. The germline gives CDR1 SGDLS, CDR2 YYNGEE. The CDR3, as DNA: TGTGCCAGCAGGTTACCGACAGGGGAACACGAGCAGTACTTC. This encodes CASRLPTGEHEQYF. Drawing the rest from reference TRBV9 and TRBJ2-7, the complete variable domain is DSGVTQTPKHLITATGQRVTLRCSPRSGDLSVYWYQQSLDQGLQFLIQYYNGEERAKGNILERFSAQQFPDLHSELNLSSLELGDSALYFCASRLPTGEHEQYFGPGTRLTVT.

The chain carries TRBV7-9 and TRBJ1-1, with 7 bases aligning to TRBD1. This CDR3 region has 14 residues. V shed 4 bases and J 1 base; nucleotides not matched to a gene: 3. Germline assignment: CDR1 SEHNR and CDR2 FQNEAQ (reference sequence). The CDR3 nucleotides are TGTGCCAGCAGCTCCAGGGGGGAGAACACTGAAGCTTTCTTT. It translates to CASSSRGENTEAFF.

The V call is TRBV7-8, the J call TRBJ2-3; 11 bases fit TRBD1. This CDR3 has 15 amino acids. J lost 5 bases, V lost 5 bases, and 6 bases had no gene match. CDR1 is SGHVS and CDR2 is FQNEAQ in the germline V gene. The CDR3 is CASSPSGQGVDTQYF. CDR3 nucleotide sequence: TGTGCCAGCAGCCCCTCGGGACAGGGGGTAGATACGCAGTATTTT.

The CDR3 protein is CASSLTGRGEKLFF. In DNA form, the CDR3 reads TGTGCCAGCAGCTTGACGGGGAGGGGTGAAAAACTGTTTTTT. The chain recombines TRBV5-5 with TRBJ1-4; perhaps TRBD1 as D (5 bases). Germline CDR1 reads SGHKS; CDR2 reads YYEKEE (reference sequence). Between the trimmed V and J ends, which lost 1 base and 7 bases, there was a span of 11 bases. The CDR3 sequence is 14 residues long.

This chain uses TRBV19 with TRBJ1-1; D gene ambiguous. Germline CDR1 and CDR2: LNHDA and SQIVND (reference sequence). The CDR3 is made up of 16 amino acids. The V end lost 1 base, the J end lost 0 bases, and 12 bases lay between the germline ends. In nucleotides, the CDR3 is TGTGCCAGTAGTATAGGGGCGATAGGTCTGAACACTGAAGCTTTCTTT. The encoded protein is CASSIGAIGLNTEAFF.

The chain has TRBV12-2 and TRBJ1-1. TRBV12-2 is listed as a pseudogene. The CDR3 extends over 14 amino acids. CDR3 DNA: TGTGCAAGTCGCTTAGAGCGGGGGAGCACTGAAGCTTTCTTT. Translation: CASRLERGSTEAFF.

CDR3 in amino acids: CASSISQGGQETQYF. The CDR3 DNA follows: TGTGCCAGCAGCATCAGCCAGGGGGGTCAAGAGACCCAGTACTTC. The chain carries TRBV7-9 and TRBJ2-5, with D possibly TRBD1 on 7 matching bases. The germline V and J ends were trimmed by 5 bases and 2 bases, with 15 bases remaining between them. CDR1 is SEHNR and CDR2 is FQNEAQ in the germline V gene (reference sequence). The CDR3 has 15 amino acids. Variable domain in full (rest from reference TRBV7-9 and TRBJ2-5): DTGVSQNPRHKITKRGQNVTFRCDPISEHNRLYWYRQTLGQGPEFLTYFQNEAQLEKSRLLSDRFSAERPKGSFSTLEIQRTEQGDSAMYLCASSISQGGQETQYFGPGTRLLVL.

V gene TRBV14 combines with J gene TRBJ2-4, with 9 positions matching TRBD2. The CDR3 covers 15 residues. With V trimmed by 4 bases and J by 0 bases, 1 base remained unmatched. In germline, CDR1 is SGHDN, CDR2 FVKESK. The CDR3 region is CASSPSGVAKNIQYF. CDR3 DNA sequence: TGTGCCAGCAGCCCTAGCGGGGTAGCCAAAAACATTCAGTACTTC.

This clone has only one observation. The rearrangement uses TRBV4-1 and TRBJ2-1; D is ambiguous. The CDR3 sequence is 12 residues long. V shed 0 bases and J shed 10 bases, with 7 bases lying between them. The germline V gene has CDR1 MGHRA and CDR2 YSYEKL. CDR3 in DNA: TGCGCCAGCAGCCAAGATCCCACAGAGCAGTTCTTC. Residues: CASSQDPTEQFF.